Detailed here is one TCR beta chain. The sample comes from a study of blood T cell repertoires in COVID-19. Whole-study context: Nucleic acid was either cDNA or gDNA, and it came from T cells, B-cell-depleted T cells, or PBMCs.

In the original processing: Scientists estimated how many nucleated cells there were by amplifying reference gene primers. Produced via immunoSEQ multiplex PCR; TCRdb's table is partial and in-frame only. V and J calls and clone size are those listed in that table; D and trimming were worked out from the DNA. The data show 150,000 to 200,000 clones, more than 75% seen once. The specimen sequenced was peripheral blood. This clonotype originated in a woman in her 70s with COVID-19, enrolled during active disease.

The CDR3 protein is CASSRGTSGLYNEQFF. CDR3 nucleotide sequence: TGCGCCAGCAGCCGAGGGACTAGCGGGCTATACAATGAGCAGTTCTTC. The chain recombines TRBV5-1 with TRBJ2-1; TRBD2 matches 12 bases. There are 16 residues in the CDR3. CDR1 is SGHRS and CDR2 is YFSETQ in the germline V gene. J lost 4 bases, V lost 4 bases, and 6 bases had no gene match.